Reported below is one TCR beta chain. What it binds is unknown. The sample is drawn from a study of CD8+ T cells in alopecia areata. Findings and limits, study-wide: In scalp, tofacitinib significantly decreased clonality and expanded CD8+ clones among the top 100. Sharing of TCRs across patients appeared less clear than in mice, possibly for HLA-related reasons. Sequence data from scalp samples additionally include resident alphabeta T cells of normal skin. Lesional tissue from the scalp (especially in alopecia totalis/universalis) showed higher clonality than normal scalp.

Treatment meaning: oral pan-JAK inhibitor, 5-10 mg twice daily. Extracted RNA was reverse transcribed, and the resulting cDNA served as sequencing template. Assay used: immunoSEQ multiplex PCR; TCRdb lists only in-frame clones, some missing. The sample carries some 200,000 clones, approximately 60% recorded once. This TCR was recovered from a human donor with alopecia areata. Specimen: CD4+ T cells sorted from blood, collected at week 4, from a patient treated with tofacitinib.

CDR3 sequence: CASSFKTDGGGYTF. The CDR3 coding sequence is TGTGCCAGCAGCTTCAAGACAGACGGAGGGGGCTACACCTTC. The gene calls are TRBV4-2 and TRBJ1-2; possible D gene TRBD1, 5 bases. Between the trimmed V and J ends, which lost 5 bases and 8 bases, there was a span of 18 bases. This CDR3 is 14 amino acids long. Germline V gene sequence: CDR1 LGHNA, CDR2 YNFKEQ.